These 24 T cell receptor beta chains originate from one sample sequenced in a study of OX40 agonist ivuxolimab in advanced cancers. The data were produced by immunoSEQ multiplex PCR, yet TCRdb's version contains in-frame clones alone and is incomplete. The sample consists of around 64,000 clones, roughly 85% of them appearing once. Sequencing was performed on CD4+ or CD8+ T cells sorted from blood, taken in a trial of the OX40 agonist ivuxolimab. Source of these receptors: an adult with an advanced solid tumor such as melanoma, head and neck, liver or kidney cancer.

In this sample, this clone turned up once. This sequence joins TRBV5-1 and TRBJ2-4; 10 positions match TRBD2. With 0 bases clipped from V and 3 bases from J, the junction kept 6 bases outside the gene matches. This CDR3 has 17 residues. Germline CDR1 SGHRS, CDR2 YFSETQ. This CDR3 reads CASSLGLAGSFKNIQYF. The CDR3 bases are TGCGCCAGCAGCTTGGGACTAGCGGGCTCCTTCAAAAACATTCAGTACTTC.

The V gene is TRBV19, the J gene TRBJ2-2, with TRBD2 matching over 12 bases. The junction had 1 base not matched to a gene; V was cut back by 4 bases and J by 4 bases. Germline V gives CDR1 LNHDA, CDR2 SQIVND (reference sequence). The CDR3 is made up of 15 amino acids. The DNA of the CDR3 is TGTGCCAGTAGTAGACTAGCGGGAGCCACCGGGGAGCTGTTTTTT. It specifies CASSRLAGATGELFF.

The V and J genes are TRBV5-1 and TRBJ2-2; tentatively, D is TRBD1 (6 bases). The CDR3 runs 14 residues. Trimming stripped 3 bases from V and 4 bases from J, with 10 bases between. Germline V gives CDR1 SGHRS, CDR2 YFSETQ. The CDR3 bases are TGCGCCAGCAGCTCAACACAGGGCACCGGGGAGCTGTTTTTT. Residues: CASSSTQGTGELFF.

The chain has TRBV5-6 and TRBJ1-3, with D perhaps matching TRBD1 (5 bases). Germline CDR1 SGHDT, CDR2 YYEEEE. The CDR3 has 16 residues. Trimming cost V 1 base and J 9 bases, with 20 bases left between them. CDR3 DNA: TGTGCCAGCAGCTTGATAAGGGCCTCCCCGAGGGGCACCATATATTTT. Encoded protein: CASSLIRASPRGTIYF.

V gene TRBV5-4 combines with J gene TRBJ2-7; 10 bases are a match to TRBD1. V shed 4 bases, J shed 5 bases, and the junction held 9 bases outside the gene matches. Per the germline V gene, CDR1 is SGHNT and CDR2 is YYREEE (reference sequence). This CDR3 spans 15 amino acids. The CDR3 region has the DNA TGTGCCAGCAGCCGACCGGGACAGGGGATGGACGAGCAGTACTTC. It specifies CASSRPGQGMDEQYF.

The chain has TRBV9 and TRBJ2-2; D not resolved. The V end was cut by 3 bases, the J end by 8 bases, with 14 bases between. This CDR3 is 14 amino acids long. Germline CDR1 reads SGDLS; CDR2 reads YYNGEE. The CDR3 sequence: CASSGGRTFGELFF. The DNA for the CDR3 is TGTGCCAGCAGCGGAGGAAGGACGTTTGGGGAGCTGTTTTTT.

V gene TRBV11-3 combines with J gene TRBJ2-7, with 10 bases that match TRBD2. Looked up from germline, CDR1 is SGHNT and CDR2 is YENEEA. V lost 5 bases to trimming and J lost 2 bases; unmatched junction nucleotides: 3. This CDR3 comprises 14 residues. This CDR3 is CASSLSGGPYEQYF. The CDR3 DNA is TGTGCCAGCAGCCTTAGCGGGGGGCCCTACGAGCAGTACTTC.

V and J are TRBV6-6 and TRBJ1-5, with TRBD1 as a possible D gene (5 bases). Germline lookup yields CDR1 MNHNY and CDR2 SVGAGI (reference sequence). CDR3 length equals 16 residues. Trimming pared 10 bases from V and 3 bases from J, leaving 22 bases between. The CDR3 loop reads CATIKGQGSFNQPQHF. DNA for the CDR3: TGTGCCACCATCAAGGGGCAGGGCTCGTTCAATCAGCCCCAGCATTTT.

The chain links TRBV7-9 to TRBJ2-1; D unclear. Trimming removed 0 bases from V and 6 bases from J, with 9 bases in between. CDR3 length equals 14 residues. The germline gives CDR1 SEHNR, CDR2 FQNEAQ (reference sequence). The CDR3 reads CASSLALPRNEQFF. DNA for the CDR3: TGTGCCAGCAGCTTAGCATTGCCGCGCAATGAGCAGTTCTTC.

The rearrangement links TRBV11-2 to TRBJ1-1; 7 bases are shared with TRBD1. Trimming removed 5 bases from V and 5 bases from J; junction bases left unmatched: 14. The length of the CDR3 is 16 residues. Germline V gene lookup returns CDR1 SGHAT and CDR2 FQNNGV. The CDR3 loop reads CASSTSSGGSGTEAFF. The CDR3 bases are TGTGCCAGCAGCACCTCGTCAGGGGGGTCGGGGACTGAAGCTTTCTTT.

This clone was counted many times. This chain uses TRBV11-2 with TRBJ2-7, with 10 bases lining up with TRBD2. The trim removed 5 bases at V and 6 bases at J, leaving 13 bases unmatched. The CDR3 runs to 16 residues. Germline assignment: CDR1 SGHAT and CDR2 FQNNGV. The CDR3 protein is CASSPHTTSGTTEQYF. In nucleotides, the CDR3 is TGTGCCAGCAGCCCCCACACTACTAGCGGGACTACCGAGCAGTACTTC.

V is TRBV5-1 and J is TRBJ2-5; D is perhaps TRBD1 or TRBD2 (5 bases each). The CDR3 runs 16 residues. The germline V and J ends were trimmed by 1 base and 2 bases, with 15 bases remaining between them. CDR1 and CDR2 from the germline V gene are SGHRS and YFSETQ. CDR3 protein: CASSLSIWGWQETQYF. The CDR3 nucleotides are TGCGCCAGCAGCTTGAGTATTTGGGGGTGGCAAGAGACCCAGTACTTC.

The chain has TRBV5-8 and TRBJ2-1, with TRBD1 as a possible D gene (6 bases). Per the germline V gene, CDR1 is SGHTS and CDR2 is YDEGEE. Trimming stripped 2 bases from V and 6 bases from J, with 15 bases between. This CDR3 comprises 15 residues. CDR3 in DNA: TGTGCCAGCAGCTTATTGACAGGATACAGCAATGAGCAGTTCTTC. This sequence encodes CASSLLTGYSNEQFF.

This rearrangement joins TRBV14 to TRBJ2-2; D remains unclear. This CDR3 has 14 residues. Germline V gene lookup returns CDR1 SGHDN and CDR2 FVKESK. The V end lost 3 bases, the J end lost 1 base, and 6 bases lay between the germline ends. The CDR3 spells CASSHGGNTGELFF. Here the CDR3 DNA reads TGTGCCAGCAGCCACGGCGGGAACACCGGGGAGCTGTTTTTT.

This clone appeared once. The rearrangement links TRBV6-1 to TRBJ2-7; TRBD2 is a possible D gene (6 bases). Germline CDR1 reads MNHNS; CDR2 reads SASEGT. The CDR3 length is 14 residues. V was shortened by 2 bases and J by 2 bases, with 10 bases between the two germline ends. CDR3: CASSERAGPYEQYF. CDR3 bases: TGTGCCAGCAGTGAAAGGGCGGGGCCCTACGAGCAGTACTTC.

The CDR3 sequence: CASSHGQASNQPQHF. In DNA, the CDR3 is TGTGCCAGCAGCCATGGACAGGCGAGCAATCAGCCCCAGCATTTT. The chain carries TRBV5-6 and TRBJ1-5, with TRBD1 matching 7 bases. Germline CDR1 and CDR2: SGHDT and YYEEEE. Trimming cost V 4 bases and J 1 base; bases outside gene matches: 5. The CDR3 is 15 amino acids. The full variable domain, completed using reference TRBV5-6 and TRBJ1-5, is DAGVTQSPTHLIKTRGQQVTLRCSPKSGHDTVSWYQQALGQGPQFIFQYYEEEERQRGNFPDRFSGHQFPNYSSELNVNALLLGDSALYLCASSHGQASNQPQHFGDGTRLSIL.

The chain employs TRBV11-3 and TRBJ2-5, with TRBD1 matching 7 bases. The CDR3 contains 15 residues. J gave up 2 bases and V 1 base, and 4 bases lay outside the gene matches. From germline, CDR1 is SGHNT and CDR2 YENEEA. The CDR3 here is CASSLGQGAQETQYF. CDR3 DNA: TGTGCCAGCAGCTTAGGACAGGGTGCACAAGAGACCCAGTACTTC.

This clone has more than one count but fewer than ten. V gene TRBV5-4 combines with J gene TRBJ2-7; TRBD2 aligns across 9 bases. Germline V gene sequence: CDR1 SGHNT, CDR2 YYREEE (reference sequence). V lost 3 bases, J lost 3 bases, and 7 bases stayed unmatched. This CDR3 is 15 amino acids long. The CDR3 DNA is TGTGCCAGCAGCTCCAAGTCTAGCGGGGACTACGAGCAGTACTTC. Amino acid sequence: CASSSKSSGDYEQYF.

J is TRBJ2-1 and V is TRBV29-1; 7 bases line up with TRBD1. The V gene end was trimmed by 3 bases and the J gene end by 0 bases; junction bases not matched to a gene: 8. Germline V gene data show CDR1 as SQVTM and CDR2 as ANQGSEA. This CDR3 region has 16 residues. CDR3 in amino acids: CSVDYRDSFSYNEQFF. The CDR3 region has the DNA TGCAGCGTTGATTACCGGGACAGCTTCTCCTACAATGAGCAGTTCTTC.

J is TRBJ2-2 and V is TRBV5-1, with D possibly being TRBD2 (5 bases). Trimming left V 4 bases short and J 7 bases short, with 17 bases between. The CDR3 contains 15 residues. Germline values: CDR1 SGHRS, CDR2 YFSETQ. The CDR3 reads CASSRGNPSVGELFF. As DNA, the CDR3 is TGCGCCAGCAGCCGAGGGAACCCCAGTGTCGGGGAGCTGTTTTTT.

The rearrangement uses TRBV10-3 and TRBJ1-1; D might be TRBD1 (5 bases). CDR3 length: 15 amino acids. Trimming cost V 3 bases and J 1 base, with 12 bases left between them. Germline V gene sequence: CDR1 ENHRY, CDR2 SYGVKD. The CDR3: CAISDPGRTNTEAFF. The DNA for the CDR3 is TGTGCCATCAGTGACCCGGGACGGACGAACACTGAAGCTTTCTTT.

The chain uses TRBV5-1 and TRBJ2-7; a weak D match, TRBD2 (5 bases). Germline V gene data show CDR1 as SGHRS and CDR2 as YFSETQ. V was pared by 4 bases and J by 4 bases, with 12 bases between. CDR3 length equals 13 residues. The CDR3 spells CASSHQRLYEQYF. In DNA, the CDR3 is TGCGCCAGCAGCCACCAGCGGTTATACGAGCAGTACTTC.

V and J are TRBV5-1 and TRBJ1-2; TRBD1 matches 7 bases. This CDR3 has 14 residues. The germline V gene has CDR1 SGHRS and CDR2 YFSETQ. V shed 1 base and J 4 bases; nucleotides not matched to a gene: 4. The DNA of the CDR3 is TGCGCCAGCAGCTTGTCAGGGGGTATCTATGGCTACACCTTC. This gives the protein CASSLSGGIYGYTF. The entire variable domain, with the rest obtained from reference TRBV5-1 and TRBJ1-2, is as follows: KAGVTQTPRYLIKTRGQQVTLSCSPISGHRSVSWYQQTPGQGLQFLFEYFSETQRNKGNFPGRFSGRQFSNSRSEMNVSTLELGDSALYLCASSLSGGIYGYTFGSGTRLTVV.

The chain joins TRBV7-9 to TRBJ1-1, with D uncertain. This CDR3 region has 13 residues. The V end lost 4 bases, the J end lost 5 bases, and 11 bases lay between the germline ends. Germline assignment: CDR1 SEHNR and CDR2 FQNEAQ (reference sequence). The CDR3, as DNA: TGTGCCAGCAGCTATACATCGGAGACTGAAGCTTTCTTT. Translating gives CASSYTSETEAFF.